This entry lists 2 T cell receptor beta chains sequenced from one sample in a study of cytotoxic CD8 clonotypes in ibrutinib-treated CLL. TCRdb keeps only in-frame clones here, not all; method: immunoSEQ multiplex PCR. This sample yields hundreds of thousands of clones, of which under 70% are seen a single time; 6% to 6.5% belongs to the top ten. The sequencing used PBMCs, collected after 36 months of ibrutinib treatment. The origin of the receptors is a human donor with chronic lymphocytic leukemia.

V usage is TRBV5-1 and J usage is TRBJ2-7, with 7 positions matching TRBD1. Germline lookup yields CDR1 SGHRS and CDR2 YFSETQ. The CDR3 has 12 residues. The V gene end was trimmed by 2 bases and the J gene end by 7 bases; junction bases not matched to a gene: 3. The CDR3 DNA follows: TGCGCCAGCAGCTTAATGGGACAGGAGCAGTACTTC. It yields the protein CASSLMGQEQYF.

This clone has more than one count but fewer than ten. The chain joins TRBV29-1 to TRBJ2-6, with 8 nucleotides matching TRBD1. Germline assignment: CDR1 SQVTM and CDR2 ANQGSEA. The CDR3 covers 17 residues. The ends lost 6 bases at V and 1 base at J; junction bases unmatched: 11. Here the CDR3 reads CSVPIRQGASGANVLTF. The CDR3 DNA is TGCAGCGTCCCCATTCGGCAGGGGGCGTCTGGGGCCAACGTCCTGACTTTC.